These T cell receptor beta chains were read from a single sample in a study of diagnostic markers for celiac disease. TCRdb reworked the reads into one entry per CDR3 protein, no DNA. The table lists more than 1,200 distinct CDR3 sequences. The sequenced sample was either unsorted cells or a sorted T cell fraction (not recorded which). Receptor source: a human donor. The CDR3 runs from the conserved cysteine through the conserved F or W. Clone size is stated in some rows and not others, as once, few, many or a class when expanded.

CDR3aa,j_gene,v_gene,abundance
CASSLNPTGLGNTIYF,TRBJ1-3,TRBV5-1,NA
CSAPGQGSDTQYF,TRBJ2-3,TRBV20-1,medium-sized
CSAAPGQSSYEQYF,TRBJ2-7,TRBV29-1,medium-sized
CATSGLRGRDTDTQYF,TRBJ2-3,TRBV15,large
CASSLGTGKEKLFF,TRBJ1-4,TRBV5-1,NA
CASSNEGETTGELFF,TRBJ2-2,TRBV5-1,medium-sized
CASSRGVNSPLHF,TRBJ1-6,TRBV6-1,NA
CATSDPGTDPDTQYF,TRBJ2-3,TRBV24-1,NA
CASSQQTGYEQYF,TRBJ2-7,TRBV4-1,medium-sized
CASNPTSGGNEQFF,TRBJ2-1,TRBV6-6,medium-sized
CASIGGGYGYTF,TRBJ1-2,TRBV2,medium-sized
CASTSSRDRELYEQYF,TRBJ2-7,TRBV10-1,medium-sized
CSVEGQAYEQYF,TRBJ2-7,TRBV29-1,NA
CASSTRQDSYEQYF,TRBJ2-7,TRBV9,medium-sized
CASSYGGAAYEQYF,TRBJ2-7,TRBV6-6,NA
CASSYQGGHIQYF,TRBJ2-4,TRBV27,NA
CASSQVLRGRGETQYF,TRBJ2-5,TRBV4-1,NA
CASNRQVGALNTEAFF,TRBJ1-1,TRBV7-9,NA
CASILGGMNTEAFF,TRBJ1-1,TRBV12-3/TRBV12-4,NA
CASSLNRDPQGYTF,TRBJ1-2,TRBV7-6,NA
CASSYRLAVGEQYF,TRBJ2-7,TRBV6-5,NA
CASSLQGISYNEQFF,TRBJ2-1,TRBV7-6,large
CATSDSSAGQQYEQYF,TRBJ2-7,TRBV24-1,NA
CASSWDSGGKNIQYF,TRBJ2-4,TRBV28,NA
CASSPTTGLSGELFF,TRBJ2-2,TRBV28,large
CSASDNRANTGELFF,TRBJ2-2,TRBV20-1,medium-sized
CASSPLAGRSGETQYF,TRBJ2-5,TRBV5-6,NA
CSARDLRLAGGDQETQYF,TRBJ2-5,TRBV20-1,NA
CASSSSRGNEQFF,TRBJ2-1,TRBV7-6,medium-sized
CASSYSYFDEQFF,TRBJ2-1,TRBV6-6,medium-sized
CSVEGQVNYGYTF,TRBJ1-2,TRBV29-1,hyperexpanded
CASSFQGLGGQPQHF,TRBJ1-5,TRBV28,NA
CSARGTSGRVQETQYF,TRBJ2-5,TRBV20-1,NA
CASSGRAKGSEQYF,TRBJ2-7,TRBV12-3/TRBV12-4,NA
CASSEGYTEAFF,TRBJ1-1,TRBV10-1,large
CASSFAAVYNEQFF,TRBJ2-1,TRBV7-9,medium-sized